The rows below give T cell receptor beta chains drawn from one sample of a study of blood T cell repertoires in COVID-19. Assay: immunoSEQ multiplex PCR; the TCRdb copy retains only in-frame clones and omits some. The sample carries some 62,000 clones, roughly 80% recorded once. The specimen was PBMCs or T cells enriched from blood (not recorded which). These receptors were obtained from a woman aged 40 to 50 with acute COVID-19. Each CDR3 is given with its conserved first and last residue. Each record gives: V gene, D gene, clone size, J gene, CDR3 protein, CDR3 DNA. D genes are given only for firm matches. Rows give clone size only sometimes, using once, few, many, or a class for an expanded clone.

>TRBV5-1|TRBD2|-|TRBJ2-7
CASSLVLAGGLGEQYF
TGCGCCAGCAGCTTGGTTCTAGCGGGAGGGTTGGGAGAGCAGTACTTC
>TRBV6-4|-|-|TRBJ2-3
CASSLGTTTDTQYF
TGTGCCAGCAGTTTGGGGACAACGACAGATACGCAGTATTTT
>TRBV6-2/TRBV6-3|TRBD1|-|TRBJ1-4
CASSPISGGAGKLFF
TGTGCCAGCAGTCCAATTTCAGGGGGTGCTGGAAAACTGTTTTTT
>TRBV6-1|TRBD1|-|TRBJ1-4
CASSERQGFRFF
TGTGCCAGCAGTGAAAGACAGGGTTTTCGGTTTTTT
>TRBV5-1|TRBD1|-|TRBJ1-1
CASSPDRGGGNTEAFF
TGCGCCAGCAGCCCGGACAGGGGCGGGGGTAACACTGAAGCTTTCTTT
>TRBV25-1|-|once|TRBJ1-1
CASSAQMNTEAFF
TGTGCCAGCAGTGCCCAGATGAACACTGAAGCTTTCTTT
>TRBV18|TRBD2|-|TRBJ2-1
CASSPPVLASGRSEQFF
TGTGCCAGCTCACCACCGGTGTTAGCTAGCGGGAGGAGTGAGCAGTTCTTC
>TRBV6-5|-|-|TRBJ1-6
CASSYGMVQRSPLHF
TGTGCCAGCAGTTACGGTATGGTCCAGAGGTCACCCCTCCACTTT
>TRBV9|TRBD1|-|TRBJ2-5
CASSPVQGAETQYF
TGTGCCAGCAGCCCAGTGCAGGGGGCAGAGACCCAGTACTTC
>TRBV24-1|TRBD2|-|TRBJ2-1
CATSDPGGGSYNEQFF
TGTGCCACCAGTGATCCCGGGGGGGGCTCCTACAATGAGCAGTTCTTC